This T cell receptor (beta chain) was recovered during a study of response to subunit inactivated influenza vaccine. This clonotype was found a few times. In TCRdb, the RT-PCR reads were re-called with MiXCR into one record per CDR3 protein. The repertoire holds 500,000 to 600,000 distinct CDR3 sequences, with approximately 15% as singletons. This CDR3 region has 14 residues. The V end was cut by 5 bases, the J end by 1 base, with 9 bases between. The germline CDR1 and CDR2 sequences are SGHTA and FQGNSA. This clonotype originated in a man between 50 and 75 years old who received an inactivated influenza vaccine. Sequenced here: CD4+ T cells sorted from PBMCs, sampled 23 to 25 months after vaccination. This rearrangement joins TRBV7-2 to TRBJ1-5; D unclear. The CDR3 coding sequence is TGTGCCAGCAGCCCACGTTGGAGCAATCAGCCCCAGCATTTT. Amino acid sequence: CASSPRWSNQPQHF.